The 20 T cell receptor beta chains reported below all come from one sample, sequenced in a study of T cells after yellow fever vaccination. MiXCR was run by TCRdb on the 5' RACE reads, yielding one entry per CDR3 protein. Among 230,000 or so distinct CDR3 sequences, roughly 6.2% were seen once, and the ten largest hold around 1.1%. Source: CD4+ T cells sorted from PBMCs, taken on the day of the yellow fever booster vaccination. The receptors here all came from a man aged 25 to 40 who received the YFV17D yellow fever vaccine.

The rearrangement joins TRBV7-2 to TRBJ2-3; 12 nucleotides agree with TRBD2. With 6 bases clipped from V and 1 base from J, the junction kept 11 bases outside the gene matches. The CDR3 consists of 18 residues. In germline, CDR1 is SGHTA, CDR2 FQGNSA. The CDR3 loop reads CASRLAGGPVPRTDTQYF. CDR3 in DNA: TGTGCCAGCAGACTAGCGGGAGGCCCGGTACCTCGCACAGATACGCAGTATTTT.

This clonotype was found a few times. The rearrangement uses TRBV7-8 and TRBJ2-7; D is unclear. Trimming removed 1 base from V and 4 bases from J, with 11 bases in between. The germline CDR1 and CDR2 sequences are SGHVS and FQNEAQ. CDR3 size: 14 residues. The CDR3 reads CASSLDANRYEQYF. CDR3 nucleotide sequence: TGTGCCAGCAGCTTAGACGCTAATCGTTACGAGCAGTACTTC.

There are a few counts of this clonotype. CDR3 DNA sequence: TGTGCCAGCAGCCCTCTAGCGGGAGGGCGGAAGACCCAGTACTTC. Translation gives CASSPLAGGRKTQYF. The rearrangement joins TRBV7-2 to TRBJ2-5; 12 bases align to TRBD2. Germline values: CDR1 SGHTA, CDR2 FQGNSA. The V gene end was trimmed by 5 bases and the J gene end by 6 bases; junction bases not matched to a gene: 7. This CDR3 contains 15 residues.

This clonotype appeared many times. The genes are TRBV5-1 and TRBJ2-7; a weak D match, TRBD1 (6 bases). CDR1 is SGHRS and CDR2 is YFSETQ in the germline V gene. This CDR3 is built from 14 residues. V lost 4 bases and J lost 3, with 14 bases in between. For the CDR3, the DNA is TGCGCCAGCAGCAATACAGGGAGTGTCTACGAGCAGTACTTC. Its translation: CASSNTGSVYEQYF.

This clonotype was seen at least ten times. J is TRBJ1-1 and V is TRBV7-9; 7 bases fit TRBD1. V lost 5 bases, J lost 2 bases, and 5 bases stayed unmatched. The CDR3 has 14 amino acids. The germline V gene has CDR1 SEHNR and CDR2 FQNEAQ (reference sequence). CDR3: CASSLGQANTEAFF. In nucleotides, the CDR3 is TGTGCCAGCAGCCTCGGACAGGCAAACACTGAAGCTTTCTTT.

In nucleotides, the CDR3 is TGTGCCAGCAGCCAAGTCGTCGGGACACCCCTCCACTTT. Protein product: CASSQVVGTPLHF. The rearrangement links TRBV14 to TRBJ1-6; no clear D. The CDR3 length is 13 residues. CDR1 is SGHDN, CDR2 FVKESK, per germline. With 1 base removed from V and 11 bases from J, the gap between germline ends came to 9 bases.

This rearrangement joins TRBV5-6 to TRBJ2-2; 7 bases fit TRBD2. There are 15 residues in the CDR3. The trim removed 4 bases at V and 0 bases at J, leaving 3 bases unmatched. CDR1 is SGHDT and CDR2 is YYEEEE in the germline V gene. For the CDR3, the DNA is TGTGCCAGCAGCAGACTAGCAACGAACACCGGGGAGCTGTTTTTT. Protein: CASSRLATNTGELFF.

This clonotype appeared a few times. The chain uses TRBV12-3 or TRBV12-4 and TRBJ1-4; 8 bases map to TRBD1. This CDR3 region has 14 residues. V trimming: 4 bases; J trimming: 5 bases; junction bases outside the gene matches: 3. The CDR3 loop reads CASSYRDRNEKLFF. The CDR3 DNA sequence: TGTGCCAGCAGTTACCGGGACAGGAATGAAAAACTGTTTTTT.

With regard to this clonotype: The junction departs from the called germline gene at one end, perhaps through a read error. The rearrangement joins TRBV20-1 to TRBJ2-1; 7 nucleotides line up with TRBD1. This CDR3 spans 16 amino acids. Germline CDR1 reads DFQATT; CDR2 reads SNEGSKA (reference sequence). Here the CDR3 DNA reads TGCTGTGCTGTTACAGGGGTGGCGGCCAGCTACAATGAGCAGTTCTTC. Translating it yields CCAVTGVAASYNEQFF.

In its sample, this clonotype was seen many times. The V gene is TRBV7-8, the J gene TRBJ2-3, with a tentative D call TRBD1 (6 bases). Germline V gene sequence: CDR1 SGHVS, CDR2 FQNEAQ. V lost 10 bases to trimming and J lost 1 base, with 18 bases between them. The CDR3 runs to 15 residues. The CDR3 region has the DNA TGTGCCACAGGGCGGACAGCAGCTCGCACAGATACGCAGTATTTT. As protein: CATGRTAARTDTQYF.

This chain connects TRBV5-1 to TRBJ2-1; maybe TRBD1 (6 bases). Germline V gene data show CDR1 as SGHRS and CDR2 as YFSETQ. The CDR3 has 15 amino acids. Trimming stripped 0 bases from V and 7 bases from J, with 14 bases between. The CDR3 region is CASSLAATGRNEQFF. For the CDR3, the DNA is TGCGCCAGCAGCTTGGCTGCGACAGGCAGGAATGAGCAGTTCTTC.

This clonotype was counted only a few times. The CDR3 nucleotides are TGTGCCAGCAGCTCAGTTGGGAAGGTCACTGAAGCTTTCTTT. This codes for CASSSVGKVTEAFF. V is TRBV25-1 and J is TRBJ1-1; D is unclear. Germline CDR1 and CDR2: MGHDK and SYGVNS. This CDR3 has 14 residues. V gave up 6 bases and J gave up 4 bases, with 15 bases separating them.

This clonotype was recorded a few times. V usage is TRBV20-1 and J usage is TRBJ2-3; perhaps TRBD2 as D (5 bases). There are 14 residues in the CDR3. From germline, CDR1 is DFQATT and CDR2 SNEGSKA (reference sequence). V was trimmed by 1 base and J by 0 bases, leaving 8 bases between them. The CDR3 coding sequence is TGCAGTGCTAGAGGGGCTAGCAGCACAGATACGCAGTATTTT. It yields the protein CSARGASSTDTQYF.

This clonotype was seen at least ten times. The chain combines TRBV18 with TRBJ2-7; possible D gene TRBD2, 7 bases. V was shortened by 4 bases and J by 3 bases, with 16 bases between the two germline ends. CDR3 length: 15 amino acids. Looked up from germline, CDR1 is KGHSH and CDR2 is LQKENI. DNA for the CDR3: TGTGCCAGCTCACTCGCGGGGGCGGATTACTACGAGCAGTACTTC. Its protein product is CASSLAGADYYEQYF.

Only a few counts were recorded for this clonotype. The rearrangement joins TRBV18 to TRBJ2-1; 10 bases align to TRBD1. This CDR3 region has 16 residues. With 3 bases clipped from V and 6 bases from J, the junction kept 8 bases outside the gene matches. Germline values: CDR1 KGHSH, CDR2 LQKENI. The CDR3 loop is CASSPPGQGITNEQFF. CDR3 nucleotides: TGTGCCAGCTCACCGCCGGGACAGGGGATTACCAATGAGCAGTTCTTC.

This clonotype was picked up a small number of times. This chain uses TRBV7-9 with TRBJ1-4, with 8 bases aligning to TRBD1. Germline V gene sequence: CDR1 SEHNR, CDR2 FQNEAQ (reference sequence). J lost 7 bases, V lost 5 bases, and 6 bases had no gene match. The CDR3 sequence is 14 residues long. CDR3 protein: CASSPRDRFEKLFF. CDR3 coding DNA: TGTGCCAGCAGCCCCCGGGACAGGTTTGAAAAACTGTTTTTT.

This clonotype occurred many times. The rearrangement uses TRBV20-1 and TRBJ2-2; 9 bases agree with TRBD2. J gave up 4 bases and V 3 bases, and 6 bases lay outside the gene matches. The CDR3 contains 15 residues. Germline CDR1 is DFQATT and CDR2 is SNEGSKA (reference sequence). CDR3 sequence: CSARAGTSSTGELFF. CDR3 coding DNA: TGCAGTGCTAGGGCCGGGACTAGCTCCACCGGGGAGCTGTTTTTT.

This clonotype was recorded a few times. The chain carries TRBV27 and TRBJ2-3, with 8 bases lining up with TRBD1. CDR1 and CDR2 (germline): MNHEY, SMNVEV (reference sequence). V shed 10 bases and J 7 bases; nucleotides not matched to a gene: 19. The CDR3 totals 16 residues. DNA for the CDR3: TGTGCCACCGCATTGGGTGGACAGGGAATCTCAAATACGCAGTATTTT. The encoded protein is CATALGGQGISNTQYF.

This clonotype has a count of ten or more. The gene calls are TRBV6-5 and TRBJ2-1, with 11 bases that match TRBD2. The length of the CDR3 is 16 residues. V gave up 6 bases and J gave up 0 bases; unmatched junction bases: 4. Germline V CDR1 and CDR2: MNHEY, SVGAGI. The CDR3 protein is CASSGLAGPSYNEQFF. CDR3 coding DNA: TGTGCCAGCAGCGGACTAGCGGGCCCCTCCTACAATGAGCAGTTCTTC.

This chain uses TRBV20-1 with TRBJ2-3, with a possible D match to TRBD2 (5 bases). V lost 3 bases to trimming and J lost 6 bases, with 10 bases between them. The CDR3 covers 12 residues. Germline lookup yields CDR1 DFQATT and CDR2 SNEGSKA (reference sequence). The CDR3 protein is CSASSEGDTQYF. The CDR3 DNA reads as TGCAGTGCTAGTTCAGAGGGCGATACGCAGTATTTT.